Listed below are T cell receptor beta chains from one sample, sequenced in a study of blood T cell repertoires in COVID-19. Method: immunoSEQ multiplex PCR; TCRdb's copy keeps in-frame clones and lacks some. The profile shows over 130,000 clones, roughly 85% of them singletons. Sequencing was performed on peripheral blood. Source of these receptors: a man in his sixties or seventies with acute or convalescent COVID-19. Both conserved end residues are part of each CDR3. The D gene is left open where the match is weak. Clone size is not always given. Where it is, it says once, few, many or a class for expanded clones.

TGTGCCAGCAGCGTAGTGGGCGAGAGCGAGCAGTACTTC | CASSVVGESEQYF | NA | TRBV9 | NA | TRBJ2-7
TGTGCCAGTAGGACTCCAGGGACTGGAAACACCATATATTTT | CASRTPGTGNTIYF | NA | TRBV19 | NA | TRBJ1-3
TGTGCCAGCAGCTTGGAGGACAGGGCGGGAACTGAAGCTTTCTTT | CASSLEDRAGTEAFF | NA | TRBV5-5 | TRBD1 | TRBJ1-1
TGTGCCAGTAGTAAAAACAGGGGTGCTAATGAAAAACTGTTTTTT | CASSKNRGANEKLFF | NA | TRBV19 | TRBD1 | TRBJ1-4
TGTGCCAGCAGTTCAGGACAGGGGGCGTCTTCTGGGGCCAACGTCCTGACTTTC | CASSSGQGASSGANVLTF | NA | TRBV6-2/TRBV6-3 | TRBD1 | TRBJ2-6
TGTGCCATCCTAGGGACAGGGGAGAACACCGGGGAGCTGTTTTTT | CAILGTGENTGELFF | few | TRBV7-8 | TRBD1 | TRBJ2-2
TGTGCCAGCTCGCCACTACGATACAGGGGGCCCGATCAGCCCCAGCATTTT | CASSPLRYRGPDQPQHF | NA | TRBV18 | TRBD1 | TRBJ1-5
TGTGCCAGTAGTATAGAAGGGACAGGGGGCCACCAAGAGACCCAGTACTTC | CASSIEGTGGHQETQYF | NA | TRBV19 | TRBD1 | TRBJ2-5
TGTGCCACCAGTGACCGGACTAGCGGGCCCGGTGAGCAGTTCTTC | CATSDRTSGPGEQFF | NA | TRBV24-1 | TRBD2 | TRBJ2-1
TGCGCCAGCAGTCTGGCCCCAGGGGACAATCAGCCCCAGCATTTT | CASSLAPGDNQPQHF | NA | TRBV5-1 | NA | TRBJ1-5
TGTGCCAGCAGTGAAACAGGAAACACTGAAGCTTTCTTT | CASSETGNTEAFF | NA | TRBV6-4 | NA | TRBJ1-1
TGTGCCAGCAGGAGCGGGAGGGAAGATACGCAGTATTTT | CASRSGREDTQYF | NA | TRBV2 | TRBD2 | TRBJ2-3
TGTGCCAGCAGTTTTGGAGACAGCTCCTACGAGCAGTACTTC | CASSFGDSSYEQYF | NA | TRBV28 | NA | TRBJ2-7
TGTGCCAGCGGCCTCCCAAGCGGGAGAGAGAACACCGGGGAGCTGTTTTTT | CASGLPSGRENTGELFF | NA | TRBV27 | TRBD2 | TRBJ2-2
TGTGCCAGCAGTTTATCCAGGGCCCAGCCCCAGCATTTT | CASSLSRAQPQHF | NA | TRBV27 | NA | TRBJ1-5
TGTGCCAGCACCTTCCCCTTCGGGACAGGGGCGCAGAAGGGTGAGCAGTTCTTC | CASTFPFGTGAQKGEQFF | NA | TRBV28 | TRBD1 | TRBJ2-1
TGTGCCAGCAGCTTGGCGGAGGGGGCGCTTGGCGGGGAGCTGTTTTTT | CASSLAEGALGGELFF | few | TRBV5-4 | NA | TRBJ2-2
TGTGCCAGTAATAGGCGGTCGAACACCGGGGAGCTGTTTTTT | CASNRRSNTGELFF | NA | TRBV19 | NA | TRBJ2-2
TGTGCCAGCTCGCCCCAGGGAAAGACTGAAGCTTTCTTT | CASSPQGKTEAFF | NA | TRBV18 | NA | TRBJ1-1
TGTGCCAGCAGTTTATTCGCGGGAGAAGGTGAGCAGTTCTTC | CASSLFAGEGEQFF | NA | TRBV28 | TRBD2 | TRBJ2-1
TGTGCCAGCAGTGTAGCGGGCCAAGAGACCCAGTACTTC | CASSVAGQETQYF | NA | TRBV25-1 | TRBD2 | TRBJ2-5
TGTGCCACCAGTGATTCACTAGCGGGAGGTGGAATGGAGACCCAGTACTTC | CATSDSLAGGGMETQYF | few | TRBV24-1 | TRBD2 | TRBJ2-5
TGTGCCAGCAGTACTGGGTTAGGGGCTGAGCAGTTCTTC | CASSTGLGAEQFF | NA | TRBV12-3/TRBV12-4 | NA | TRBJ2-1
TGTGCCAGCAGCTTAACGGTTGCGCGAACTGAAGCTTTCTTT | CASSLTVARTEAFF | few | TRBV7-2 | NA | TRBJ1-1
TGCAGTGCTAGTATGGCTAGCGGGAGCACTGAGACCCAGTACTTC | CSASMASGSTETQYF | NA | TRBV20-1 | TRBD2 | TRBJ2-5
TGTGCCAGCAGTTCAGGGTTCGAGATGGGGGCAGGGCCAGATACGCAGTATTTT | CASSSGFEMGAGPDTQYF | NA | TRBV27 | NA | TRBJ2-3
TGTGCCAGTAGGCCGGGACAGTCTAATGAAAAACTGTTTTTT | CASRPGQSNEKLFF | NA | TRBV19 | TRBD1 | TRBJ1-4
TGCGCCAGCAGCTTAGCCCTTACCTACGAGCAGTACTTC | CASSLALTYEQYF | NA | TRBV5-1 | NA | TRBJ2-7